The 26 T cell receptor beta chains given below trace back to one sample, sequenced in a study of blood T cell repertoires in COVID-19. The protocol was immunoSEQ multiplex PCR, while the TCRdb copy is restricted to in-frame clones and leaves out a portion. The data hold 57,000 or so clones, with around 85% observed a single time. The sequencing input was peripheral blood. The receptors shown here come from a woman at least 80 years old with active or convalescent COVID-19.

The V and J genes are TRBV27 and TRBJ2-1, with a weak D call TRBD1 (5 bases). The CDR3 runs 14 residues. CDR1 MNHEY and CDR2 SMNVEV come from the germline V gene (reference sequence). V gave up 1 base and J gave up 8 bases, with 12 bases separating them. The CDR3 DNA sequence: TGTGCCAGCAGTTTATATTCAGGGATCGATGAGCAGTTCTTC. It yields the protein CASSLYSGIDEQFF.

This clone is labeled as medium-sized. At the DNA level, this CDR3 is encoded by other sequences in the same sample as well. The chain combines TRBV10-3 with TRBJ1-5; 8 bases are a match to TRBD1. This CDR3 comprises 14 residues. Germline assignment: CDR1 ENHRY and CDR2 SYGVKD. The ends lost 8 bases at V and 0 bases at J; junction bases unmatched: 3. The CDR3 coding sequence is TGTGCCATCGGGACAGGAGATAGCAATCAGCCCCAGCATTTT. Its translation is CAIGTGDSNQPQHF.

The gene calls are TRBV5-1 and TRBJ1-2; 9 nucleotides line up with TRBD1. The V gene's germline CDR1 is SGHRS and CDR2 YFSETQ. CDR3 length: 15 amino acids. With V trimmed by 2 bases and J by 7 bases, 9 bases remained unmatched. CDR3 bases: TGCGCCAGCAGCTTACGCCGGGACAGGGAAACTGGCTACACCTTC. As protein: CASSLRRDRETGYTF.

The chain links TRBV5-8 to TRBJ2-7, with a possible D match to TRBD1 (5 bases). This CDR3 spans 15 amino acids. Trimming removed 0 bases from V and 0 bases from J, with 10 bases in between. The V gene's germline CDR1 is SGHTS and CDR2 YDEGEE. The CDR3 nucleotides are TGTGCCAGCAGCTTGGAACAGGCCTACTCCTACGAGCAGTACTTC. The encoded protein is CASSLEQAYSYEQYF.

The V and J genes are TRBV2 and TRBJ1-6; D is perhaps TRBD1 (6 bases). Germline assignment: CDR1 SNHLY and CDR2 FYNNEI. V lost 4 bases to trimming and J lost 4 bases, with 11 bases between them. This CDR3 has 15 residues. This CDR3 reads CASSVGTNYNSPLHF. The DNA for the CDR3 is TGTGCCAGCAGTGTCGGGACAAATTATAATTCACCCCTCCACTTT.

This rearrangement joins TRBV30 to TRBJ1-4, with D uncertain. Per the germline V gene, CDR1 is GTSNPN and CDR2 is SVGIG (reference sequence). With 0 bases removed from V and 5 bases from J, the gap between germline ends came to 10 bases. The CDR3 runs to 14 residues. CDR3: CAWSVMGRNEKLFF. The DNA for the CDR3 is TGTGCCTGGAGTGTAATGGGGAGAAATGAAAAACTGTTTTTT.

V is TRBV18 and J is TRBJ1-2; a possible D gene is TRBD1 (6 bases). CDR1 and CDR2 from the germline V gene are KGHSH and LQKENI. Trimming removed 3 bases at V and 4 bases at J, with 12 bases between. The CDR3 covers 14 residues. The CDR3: CASSPGQRLYGYTF. Written as DNA, the CDR3 is TGTGCCAGCTCACCCGGACAGCGCCTCTATGGCTACACCTTC.

The chain combines TRBV7-9 with TRBJ1-2; 12 positions match TRBD1. V gave up 3 bases and J gave up 2 bases; unmatched junction bases: 4. The CDR3 runs 16 residues. Germline CDR1 SEHNR, CDR2 FQNEAQ (reference sequence). In nucleotides, the CDR3 is TGTGCCAGCAGCTTCTCCGGGACAGGGGGCAACTATGGCTACACCTTC. Translating gives CASSFSGTGGNYGYTF.

The chain links TRBV19 to TRBJ2-7; 7 nucleotides line up with TRBD2. Germline CDR1 reads LNHDA; CDR2 reads SQIVND (reference sequence). Unmatched junction bases numbered 14, after V lost 5 bases and J lost 4 bases. The CDR3 has 16 residues. The CDR3 sequence: CASSGGGPLPFYEQYF. CDR3 nucleotides: TGTGCCAGTAGTGGGGGGGGACCGCTGCCTTTTTACGAGCAGTACTTC. Full variable domain (outside the CDR3, taken from reference TRBV19 and TRBJ2-7): DGGITQSPKYLFRKEGQNVTLSCEQNLNHDAMYWYRQDPGQGLRLIYYSQIVNDFQKGDIAEGYSVSREKKESFPLTVTSAQKNPTAFYLCASSGGGPLPFYEQYFGPGTRLTVT.

This clone was recorded a few times. This chain uses TRBV5-5 with TRBJ1-2; D is perhaps TRBD1 (6 bases). Trimming cost V 2 bases and J 4 bases, with 12 bases left between them. CDR3 size: 14 residues. Germline loops: CDR1 SGHKS, CDR2 YYEKEE (reference sequence). CDR3 residues: CASSLGGRGYGYTF. The CDR3 DNA follows: TGTGCCAGCAGCTTAGGGGGAAGGGGCTATGGCTACACCTTC.

The V gene is TRBV4-2, the J gene TRBJ2-7; TRBD1 aligns across 7 bases. The CDR3 consists of 14 residues. The germline V gene encodes CDR1 LGHNA and CDR2 YNFKEQ. The J segment lost 3 bases and the V segment lost 4 bases, leaving 6 bases of the junction unmatched. DNA of the CDR3: TGTGCCAGCAGCCTACAGGGGATGCTCTACGAGCAGTACTTC. Amino acids: CASSLQGMLYEQYF.

This chain joins TRBV6-1 and TRBJ1-4; D is uncertain. The germline V and J ends were trimmed by 2 bases and 5 bases, with 3 bases remaining between them. The CDR3 is 12 residues long. The germline CDR1 and CDR2 sequences are MNHNS and SASEGT. The CDR3 region has the DNA TGTGCCAGCAGTGAACGGAATGAAAAACTGTTTTTT. Its translation: CASSERNEKLFF.

This clone was recorded once. The chain joins TRBV5-1 to TRBJ2-5, with D possibly TRBD2 on 6 matching bases. This CDR3 has 17 residues. Trimming removed 0 bases from V and 4 bases from J, with 19 bases in between. Germline CDR1 is SGHRS and CDR2 is YFSETQ. Written as DNA, the CDR3 is TGCGCCAGCAGCTTGGGGCCCGCGGGGAAGAATGGAGAGACCCAGTACTTC. It yields the protein CASSLGPAGKNGETQYF. The whole variable domain, remainder taken from reference TRBV5-1 and TRBJ2-5, is KAGVTQTPRYLIKTRGQQVTLSCSPISGHRSVSWYQQTPGQGLQFLFEYFSETQRNKGNFPGRFSGRQFSNSRSEMNVSTLELGDSALYLCASSLGPAGKNGETQYFGPGTRLLVL.

This rearrangement joins TRBV10-1 to TRBJ1-5; D gene ambiguous. Per the germline V gene, CDR1 is WNHNN and CDR2 is SYGVQD (reference sequence). Between the trimmed V and J ends, which lost 6 bases and 0 bases, there was a span of 18 bases. The CDR3 length is 17 residues. This CDR3 is CASSRERSETSNQPQHF. The CDR3 nucleotides read TGCGCCAGCAGCCGAGAGCGAAGTGAAACTAGCAATCAGCCCCAGCATTTT.

This clone occurred once. J is TRBJ1-2 and V is TRBV27; D ambiguous. The germline V gene encodes CDR1 MNHEY and CDR2 SMNVEV (reference sequence). Trimming stripped 5 bases from V and 7 bases from J, with 17 bases between. The length of the CDR3 is 14 residues. CDR3 sequence: CASSNSGSWGGYTF. CDR3 in DNA: TGTGCCAGCAGTAATTCCGGGAGCTGGGGTGGCTACACCTTC.

This clone was observed a handful of times. The rearrangement joins TRBV9 to TRBJ2-2, with D possibly being TRBD1 (5 bases). This CDR3 is built from 16 residues. V was trimmed by 0 bases and J by 3 bases, leaving 12 bases between them. CDR1 is SGDLS, CDR2 YYNGEE, per germline. The CDR3 nucleotides read TGTGCCAGCAGCGTAGTCCCAGGGTCGGACACCGGGGAGCTGTTTTTT. Its translation is CASSVVPGSDTGELFF.

V usage is TRBV6-5 and J usage is TRBJ2-2; the D is unclear. CDR1 and CDR2 (germline): MNHEY, SVGAGI. This CDR3 has 10 amino acids. Trimming removed 9 bases from V and 5 bases from J, with 4 bases in between. In DNA form, the CDR3 reads TGTGCCAGAACTACCGGGGAGCTGTTTTTT. Amino acid sequence: CARTTGELFF.

V usage is TRBV28 and J usage is TRBJ1-5; D possibly corresponds to TRBD1 (5 bases). Trimming pared 8 bases from V and 9 bases from J, leaving 11 bases between. The CDR3 runs 11 residues. Germline CDR1 reads MDHEN; CDR2 reads SYDVKM. In nucleotides, the CDR3 is TGTGCCAGCGGGGGGAATAGGCCCCAGCATTTT. Encoded protein: CASGGNRPQHF.

The chain joins TRBV12-5 to TRBJ2-4, with TRBD1 matching 11 bases. Germline assignment: CDR1 LGHNT and CDR2 FRNRAP. The CDR3 is 14 residues long. With 5 bases clipped from V and 7 bases from J, the junction kept 4 bases outside the gene matches. Written as DNA, the CDR3 is TGTGCTAGTGGTCGGGACAGGGGGTTGAACATTCAGTACTTC. It codes for CASGRDRGLNIQYF.

The chain couples TRBV27 to TRBJ2-5; weak D call: TRBD1 (5 bases). The CDR3 extends over 13 amino acids. Trimming stripped 5 bases from V and 5 bases from J, with 12 bases between. Germline CDR1 MNHEY, CDR2 SMNVEV (reference sequence). CDR3: CASSQGFYETQYF. The CDR3 DNA sequence: TGTGCCAGCAGTCAGGGATTTTACGAGACCCAGTACTTC.

The V and J genes are TRBV20-1 and TRBJ2-1; TRBD2 matches at 11 bases. V lost 4 bases to trimming and J lost 10 bases; unmatched junction nucleotides: 15. The length of the CDR3 is 16 residues. CDR1 and CDR2 from the germline V gene are DFQATT and SNEGSKA (reference sequence). CDR3 nucleotides: TGCAGTGCTAATGACGCTAGCGGGGGGAATTGGGGAGAGCAGTTCTTC. Translation: CSANDASGGNWGEQFF.

This clone came up once. The rearrangement uses TRBV11-2 and TRBJ2-5, with a weak D call TRBD2 (5 bases). CDR1 and CDR2 (germline): SGHAT, FQNNGV. The CDR3 sequence is 15 residues long. Deletions cut 4 bases from V and 1 base from J, with 13 bases between. The CDR3 region has the DNA TGTGCCAGCAGCTCAACGAGGGTCGCCCAAGAGACCCAGTACTTC. Residues: CASSSTRVAQETQYF.

The chain links TRBV30 to TRBJ2-3, with a weak D call TRBD2 (6 bases). V was clipped by 1 base and J by 4 bases, with 6 bases between them. The CDR3 spans 12 residues. Per germline, CDR1 GTSNPN and CDR2 SVGIG (reference sequence). CDR3 nucleotide sequence: TGTGCCTGGAGTGGCGGGGCAGATACGCAGTATTTT. It is translated as CAWSGGADTQYF. The full variable domain, completed using reference TRBV30 and TRBJ2-3, is SQTIHQWPATLVQPVGSPLSLECTVEGTSNPNLYWYRQAAGRGLQLLFYSVGIGQISSEVPQNLSASRPQDRQFILSSKKLLLSDSGFYLCAWSGGADTQYFGPGTRLTVL.

The gene calls are TRBV29-1 and TRBJ1-1; D possibly corresponds to TRBD1 (6 bases). Trimming took 6 bases from V and 1 from J, leaving 12 bases between them. Germline values: CDR1 SQVTM, CDR2 ANQGSEA. This CDR3 is built from 13 residues. The CDR3 DNA reads TGCAGCGTGGATCCGACAGGGAACACTGAAGCTTTCTTT. Its translation is CSVDPTGNTEAFF. Drawing the rest from reference TRBV29-1 and TRBJ1-1, the complete variable domain is SAVISQKPSRDICQRGTSLTIQCQVDSQVTMMFWYRQQPGQSLTLIATANQGSEATYESGFVIDKFPISRPNLTFSTLTVSNMSPEDSSIYLCSVDPTGNTEAFFGQGTRLTVV.

The gene calls are TRBV5-1 and TRBJ1-1; 8 bases align to TRBD1. Germline trimming cut 4 bases from V and 0 bases from J; bases unmatched to any gene: 8. The CDR3 is 16 residues long. Germline assignment: CDR1 SGHRS and CDR2 YFSETQ. The CDR3 sequence: CASSTGTGAMNTEAFF. The CDR3 coding sequence is TGCGCCAGCAGCACCGGGACAGGAGCCATGAACACTGAAGCTTTCTTT.

The rearrangement links TRBV30 to TRBJ2-7; 9 bases are a match to TRBD1. This CDR3 spans 13 amino acids. Germline CDR1 reads GTSNPN; CDR2 reads SVGIG (reference sequence). J lost 1 base, V lost 6 bases, and 4 bases had no gene match. The CDR3 DNA reads TGTGCCTGTCCCGGGACAGGGTCCTACGAGCAGTACTTC. It is translated as CACPGTGSYEQYF.